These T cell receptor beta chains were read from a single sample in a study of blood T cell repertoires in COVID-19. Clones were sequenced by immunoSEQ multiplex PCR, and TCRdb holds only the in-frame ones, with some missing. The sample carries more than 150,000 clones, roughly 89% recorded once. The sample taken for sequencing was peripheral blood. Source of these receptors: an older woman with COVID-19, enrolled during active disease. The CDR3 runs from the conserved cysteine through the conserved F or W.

CASSPRSRDTEAFF	TRBV6-5	TRBJ1-1
CASSSLQGRTGELFF	TRBV7-3	TRBJ2-2
CASHSTGSRPNEQFF	TRBV28	TRBJ2-1
CASSPRLAGNNEQFF	TRBV4-2	TRBJ2-1
CASSMGMFSGEQFF	TRBV19	TRBJ2-1
CASSQDSRGRYYGYTF	TRBV4-1	TRBJ1-2
CASSIPGERDTYEQYF	TRBV19	TRBJ2-7
CASGQGRQETQYF	TRBV18	TRBJ2-5
CASSGGQSTDTQYF	TRBV28	TRBJ2-3
CASSNTGDTEAFF	TRBV19	TRBJ1-1
CASSTTGSTLHF	TRBV28	TRBJ1-6
CASSFSNRHEHNSPLHF	TRBV28	TRBJ1-6
CASKLQGPMNTEAFF	TRBV5-6	TRBJ1-1
CASIAQPGLRMGTEAFF	TRBV28	TRBJ1-1
CASSPGGTGKLFF	TRBV9	TRBJ1-4
CASSPTSGDQYF	TRBV5-8	TRBJ2-3
CASSPGTSGPYNEQFF	TRBV6-4	TRBJ2-1
CASSGRWGRDQPQHF	TRBV2	TRBJ1-5
CASSSYGYTF	TRBV28	TRBJ1-2
CASSNWGDQPQHF	TRBV19	TRBJ1-5
CASSEAGGNYGYTF	TRBV6-1	TRBJ1-2
CASSSLAGVWNEQFF	TRBV27	TRBJ2-1
CASSLRTGGTYEQYF	TRBV11-2	TRBJ2-7
CAWRGIGQGAGTGELFF	TRBV30	TRBJ2-2
CASSPGTGDGQFF	TRBV6-5	TRBJ2-1
CASSFRSGSGNTIYF	TRBV27	TRBJ1-3
CASGPDSNTGELFF	TRBV12-5	TRBJ2-2
CASSSLQRTGGYGYTF	TRBV5-1	TRBJ1-2
CAWSRPRTSGRKQFF	TRBV30	TRBJ2-1
CASSQGTDNYGYTF	TRBV18	TRBJ1-2
CACRTASTDTQYF	TRBV30	TRBJ2-3
CASSLRGTGANVLTF	TRBV7-9	TRBJ2-6
CASSIPGSNTEAFF	TRBV19	TRBJ1-1
CASTQTGTAYGYTF	TRBV28	TRBJ1-2
CASSPRVNQPQHF	TRBV3-1/TRBV3-2	TRBJ1-5
CASSQYRVDQPQHF	TRBV4-1	TRBJ1-5
CASSLTSSVYGYTF	TRBV7-3	TRBJ1-2
CASSPATVNTEAFF	TRBV5-1	TRBJ1-1
CASSSQGMNTEAFF	TRBV7-9	TRBJ1-1
CATSDAQGRGETQYF	TRBV24-1	TRBJ2-5
CASSQKGLADFNEQFF	TRBV4-3	TRBJ2-1
CASSDGTTPRDEQFF	TRBV10-2	TRBJ2-1
CASSLLQSGYGYTF	TRBV5-1	TRBJ1-2
CASSRTGNEQYF	TRBV12-3/TRBV12-4	TRBJ2-7
CASSMPRGERAYNEQFF	TRBV19	TRBJ2-1
CAWSLQGSQPQHF	TRBV30	TRBJ1-5